These 30 T cell receptor beta chains originate from one sample sequenced in a study of T cells after yellow fever vaccination. TCRdb independently ran MiXCR on the 5' RACE reads; one entry per CDR3 protein. This sample has about 230,000 distinct CDR3 sequences, with 6.7% found just once. Material: CD4+ T cells sorted from PBMCs, obtained on the day of the yellow fever booster vaccination. These receptors came from a man aged 25-40 years who received the YFV17D yellow fever vaccine.

V is TRBV30 and J is TRBJ2-7; 9 nucleotides match TRBD1. The V gene end was trimmed by 3 bases and the J gene end by 4 bases; junction bases not matched to a gene: 10. From germline, CDR1 is GTSNPN and CDR2 SVGIG (reference sequence). CDR3 length: 15 amino acids. CDR3 coding DNA: TGTGCCTGGAGCCCCGCCGGGACAGGGAGGTACGAGCAGTACTTC. Protein: CAWSPAGTGRYEQYF.

V usage is TRBV9 and J usage is TRBJ1-5, with D perhaps TRBD1 (5 bases). The CDR3 contains 13 residues. The V end lost 0 bases, the J end lost 11 bases, and 12 bases lay between the germline ends. Germline V CDR1 and CDR2: SGDLS, YYNGEE. The CDR3 DNA reads TGTGCCAGCAGCGTAGGGGGTGGGGGGGCCCAGCATTTT. Translating it yields CASSVGGGGAQHF.

This clonotype occurred many times. The V call is TRBV9, the J call TRBJ2-7, with 8 nucleotides matching TRBD1. V lost 4 bases to trimming and J lost 5 bases; unmatched junction nucleotides: 11. The CDR3 covers 15 residues. Germline V gene sequence: CDR1 SGDLS, CDR2 YYNGEE. DNA for the CDR3: TGTGCCAGCAGCAAATCCGGACAGGGTTTCCACGAGCAGTACTTC. It codes for CASSKSGQGFHEQYF. Full variable domain (outside the CDR3, taken from reference TRBV9 and TRBJ2-7): DSGVTQTPKHLITATGQRVTLRCSPRSGDLSVYWYQQSLDQGLQFLIQYYNGEERAKGNILERFSAQQFPDLHSELNLSSLELGDSALYFCASSKSGQGFHEQYFGPGTRLTVT.

This clonotype was seen ten or more times. This chain joins TRBV6-5 and TRBJ2-5; 15 bases are a match to TRBD2. V trimming: 4 bases; J trimming: 1 base; junction bases outside the gene matches: 1. The germline gives CDR1 MNHEY, CDR2 SVGAGI. The CDR3 contains 16 residues. The CDR3 bases are TGTGCCAGCAGTTGGGGACTAGCGGGAGGCCAAGAGACCCAGTACTTC. As protein: CASSWGLAGGQETQYF.

This clonotype was seen repeatedly, ten times or more. The CDR3 is CASSLRQGGHEQFF. The CDR3 coding sequence is TGTGCCAGCAGCTTGCGACAGGGAGGTCATGAGCAGTTCTTC. The chain couples TRBV11-2 to TRBJ2-1; D is perhaps TRBD1 (7 bases). V gave up 3 bases and J gave up 8 bases, with 14 bases separating them. The CDR3 is 14 amino acids. The germline CDR1 and CDR2 sequences are SGHAT and FQNNGV.

V is TRBV29-1 and J is TRBJ1-4; 11 bases are a match to TRBD1. After removal of 7 bases from V and 8 bases from J, the junction contained 6 bases not matched to a gene. CDR1 is SQVTM, CDR2 ANQGSEA, per germline. This CDR3 contains 13 residues. CDR3 bases: TGCAGCGCAGGGACAGGGGGAGGAGAAAAACTGTTTTTT. Translation: CSAGTGGGEKLFF.

This clonotype has only a few counts. This chain links TRBV20-1 with TRBJ1-1; 10 nucleotides match TRBD1. The ends lost 4 bases at V and 3 bases at J; junction bases unmatched: 5. Germline V gene data show CDR1 as DFQATT and CDR2 as SNEGSKA (reference sequence). The CDR3 length is 14 residues. In DNA form, the CDR3 reads TGCAGTGCTAAGGCCGGGACAGGGGACACTGAAGCTTTCTTT. Its translation: CSAKAGTGDTEAFF.

The chain uses TRBV20-1 and TRBJ2-2; TRBD1 aligns across 10 bases. CDR3 length: 13 amino acids. Per germline, CDR1 DFQATT and CDR2 SNEGSKA (reference sequence). V shed 5 bases, J shed 4 bases, and the junction held 1 base outside the gene matches. CDR3 residues: CSARQGATGELFF. The CDR3 nucleotides read TGCAGTGCTCGACAGGGGGCCACCGGGGAGCTGTTTTTT.

This clonotype has more than one count but fewer than ten. This chain joins TRBV5-1 and TRBJ1-4; 8 bases are a match to TRBD1. Per germline, CDR1 SGHRS and CDR2 YFSETQ. The CDR3 runs 17 residues. Trimming cost V 3 bases and J 1 base; bases outside gene matches: 8. The CDR3 DNA is TGCGCCAGCAGCTATGGAGGGACAGGCATAACTAATGAAAAACTGTTTTTT. It is translated as CASSYGGTGITNEKLFF.

In this sample, this clonotype turned up a few times. The chain couples TRBV29-1 to TRBJ2-1; 8 bases fit TRBD1. Germline V gene lookup returns CDR1 SQVTM and CDR2 ANQGSEA. J gave up 3 bases and V 5 bases, and 9 bases lay outside the gene matches. The CDR3 is made up of 15 amino acids. CDR3 amino acids: CSVKPGQVDYNEQFF. The CDR3 DNA sequence: TGCAGCGTTAAACCGGGACAGGTGGACTACAATGAGCAGTTCTTC.

The chain recombines TRBV20-1 with TRBJ2-3; D is unclear. Between the trimmed V and J ends, which lost 2 bases and 0 bases, there was a span of 24 bases. In germline, CDR1 is DFQATT, CDR2 SNEGSKA (reference sequence). The CDR3 loop spans 19 amino acids. The CDR3 sequence: CSARLRSRFHRASTDTQYF. The DNA for the CDR3 is TGCAGTGCTAGACTCCGTTCTCGCTTTCATCGTGCTAGCACAGATACGCAGTATTTT.

This clonotype occurred many times. The chain has TRBV29-1 and TRBJ2-2; TRBD2 matches 9 bases. The CDR3 contains 16 residues. The germline V gene has CDR1 SQVTM and CDR2 ANQGSEA. Trimming took 5 bases from V and 5 from J; bases not matched to a gene: 12. CDR3 sequence (DNA): TGCAGCGTTTTGACGGCGGGAGGGCCGCGGACCGGGGAGCTGTTTTTT. Amino acid sequence: CSVLTAGGPRTGELFF.

Details on this clonotype: Compared with germline, one end of the junction differs, possibly owing to a read error. The rearrangement links TRBV7-9 to TRBJ2-2; D gene uncertain. This CDR3 comprises 14 residues. Germline V gives CDR1 SEHNR, CDR2 FQNEAQ (reference sequence). CDR3 protein: CARSLSGNTGELFF. The CDR3 region has the DNA TGTGCCAGAAGCTTATCCGGGAACACCGGGGAGCTGTTTTTT.

This clonotype has just a few counts. The genes are TRBV5-4 and TRBJ2-6; D ambiguous. Germline V gene data show CDR1 as SGHNT and CDR2 as YYREEE (reference sequence). This CDR3 region has 17 residues. V dropped 4 bases and J dropped 0 bases, with 14 bases sitting between them. CDR3 sequence: CASSPFPVVSGANVLTF. In DNA, the CDR3 is TGTGCCAGCAGCCCATTTCCAGTGGTCTCTGGGGCCAACGTCCTGACTTTC. The whole variable domain, filled in from reference TRBV5-4 and TRBJ2-6, reads ETGVTQSPTHLIKTRGQQVTLRCSSQSGHNTVSWYQQALGQGPQFIFQYYREEENGRGNFPPRFSGLQFPNYSSELNVNALELDDSALYLCASSPFPVVSGANVLTFGAGSRLTVL.

This clonotype was detected ten times or more. This rearrangement joins TRBV27 to TRBJ2-1, with unresolved D. Trimming stripped 4 bases from V and 6 bases from J, with 19 bases between. The length of the CDR3 is 16 residues. Looked up from germline, CDR1 is MNHEY and CDR2 is SMNVEV (reference sequence). The CDR3: CASSSPGGKISNEQFF. In nucleotides, the CDR3 is TGTGCCAGCAGTTCCCCAGGTGGGAAGATCAGCAATGAGCAGTTCTTC.

This clonotype was found many times. V gene TRBV7-2 combines with J gene TRBJ2-7; D is possibly TRBD2 (5 bases). Trimming took 1 base from V and 4 from J, leaving 14 bases between them. The CDR3 totals 15 residues. Germline lookup yields CDR1 SGHTA and CDR2 FQGNSA. The CDR3 DNA is TGTGCCAGCAGCTTAGTCCTCTTTGGAGGTTACGAGCAGTACTTC. Amino acids: CASSLVLFGGYEQYF. Combining the CDR3 with reference TRBV7-2 and TRBJ2-7 gives the whole variable domain GAGVSQSPSNKVTEKGKDVELRCDPISGHTALYWYRQSLGQGLEFLIYFQGNSAPDKSGLPSDRFSAERTGGSVSTLTIQRTQQEDSAVYLCASSLVLFGGYEQYFGPGTRLTVT.

There are many counts of this clonotype. The genes are TRBV7-8 and TRBJ1-5; maybe TRBD1 (5 bases). V was clipped by 3 bases and J by 6 bases, with 12 bases between them. This CDR3 spans 14 amino acids. Germline V lookup: CDR1 SGHVS, CDR2 FQNEAQ. The CDR3 reads CASSLREGSQPQHF. DNA of the CDR3: TGTGCCAGCAGCTTGAGGGAGGGGTCTCAGCCCCAGCATTTT.

This clonotype was counted between two and nine times. V gene TRBV27 combines with J gene TRBJ2-7; TRBD1 aligns across 11 bases. The CDR3 covers 14 residues. Germline V gene sequence: CDR1 MNHEY, CDR2 SMNVEV (reference sequence). With 2 bases clipped from V and 9 bases from J, the junction kept 6 bases outside the gene matches. The CDR3 protein is CASSLVGTGGTQYF. CDR3 DNA sequence: TGTGCCAGCAGTTTAGTAGGGACAGGGGGAACGCAGTACTTC.

This clonotype was recorded a few times. The J gene is TRBJ2-7, the V gene TRBV10-3; no definite D call. The CDR3 sequence is 11 residues long. CDR1 and CDR2 from the germline V gene are ENHRY and SYGVKD. V shed 2 bases and J shed 5 bases, with 4 bases lying between them. The CDR3 loop reads CAISEGHEQYF. The CDR3 DNA is TGTGCCATCAGTGAGGGGCACGAGCAGTACTTC.

Ten or more counts support this clonotype. The chain has TRBV20-1 and TRBJ2-7; 10 nucleotides match TRBD2. The junction had 5 bases not matched to a gene; V was cut back by 5 bases and J by 4 bases. Germline CDR1 is DFQATT and CDR2 is SNEGSKA (reference sequence). This CDR3 has 13 residues. The CDR3 DNA follows: TGCAGTGCTGCTAGGACTAGCGGATACGAGCAGTACTTC. Its protein product is CSAARTSGYEQYF.

This clonotype has a count of ten or more. The chain employs TRBV12-3 or TRBV12-4 and TRBJ2-2, with D uncertain. The germline V and J ends were trimmed by 7 bases and 6 bases, with 15 bases remaining between them. There are 14 residues in the CDR3. DNA for the CDR3: TGTGCCAGCACCGTTTCGGCAGCCCCCGGGGAGCTGTTTTTT. It codes for CASTVSAAPGELFF.

This clonotype was detected ten times or more. The J gene is TRBJ2-1, the V gene TRBV15; a weak D match, TRBD2 (5 bases). With 0 bases removed from V and 7 bases from J, the gap between germline ends came to 7 bases. The CDR3 covers 13 residues. Germline V CDR1 and CDR2: LNHNV, YYDKDF (reference sequence). The CDR3 DNA is TGTGCCACCAGCAGAGAACGGACTAATGAGCAGTTCTTC. It is translated as CATSRERTNEQFF.

This chain connects TRBV7-2 to TRBJ2-3; possibly TRBD2 for D (7 bases). The CDR3 is 15 residues long. From germline, CDR1 is SGHTA and CDR2 FQGNSA. V lost 4 bases, J lost 1 base, and 12 bases lay in between. Here the CDR3 reads CASSYLGGGTDTQYF. Written as DNA, the CDR3 is TGTGCCAGCAGCTACCTAGGGGGGGGCACAGATACGCAGTATTTT.

This clonotype showed up many times. The chain employs TRBV20-1 and TRBJ2-7, with TRBD1 as a possible D gene (5 bases). The germline CDR1 and CDR2 sequences are DFQATT and SNEGSKA (reference sequence). V was trimmed by 6 bases and J by 3 bases, leaving 15 bases between them. The CDR3 contains 13 residues. CDR3 DNA: TGCAGTGCCACCCGACAGAGCCACTACGAGCAGTACTTC. This sequence encodes CSATRQSHYEQYF.

This clonotype was counted at least ten times. In DNA, the CDR3 is TGTGCCAGCAGCTCTAACAGGGTGGAGACCCAGTACTTC. Residues: CASSSNRVETQYF. J is TRBJ2-5 and V is TRBV7-6; tentatively, D is TRBD1 (6 bases). Trimming cost V 4 bases and J 5 bases, with 11 bases left between them. Germline CDR1 SGHVS, CDR2 FNYEAQ. This CDR3 is 13 amino acids long.

The sample holds a few counts of this clonotype. The chain uses TRBV6-2 or TRBV6-3 and TRBJ2-1, with TRBD2 matching 11 bases. Germline CDR1 reads MNHEY; CDR2 reads SVGEGT. Germline trimming cut 6 bases from V and 4 bases from J; bases unmatched to any gene: 5. The CDR3 is 15 amino acids. Here the CDR3 DNA reads TGTGCCAGCAGCCTGACTAGCGGGATGTACAATGAGCAGTTCTTC. It translates to CASSLTSGMYNEQFF.

V usage is TRBV15 and J usage is TRBJ1-4, with unresolved D. CDR1 LNHNV and CDR2 YYDKDF come from the germline V gene (reference sequence). Trimming stripped 3 bases from V and 5 bases from J, with 4 bases between. The CDR3 is 12 amino acids. CDR3 residues: CATSRQNEKLFF. Written as DNA, the CDR3 is TGTGCCACCAGCAGGCAGAATGAAAAACTGTTTTTT.

This clonotype was counted at least ten times. The chain employs TRBV7-2 and TRBJ2-3; unclear D gene. CDR1 SGHTA and CDR2 FQGNSA come from the germline V gene. The CDR3 has 13 amino acids. The V and J ends lost 0 bases and 6 bases respectively, with 7 bases between them. CDR3 bases: TGTGCCAGCAGCTTAGCGCCTCGCGATACGCAGTATTTT. Translating gives CASSLAPRDTQYF.

This chain joins TRBV7-9 and TRBJ2-1, with D unresolved. The V and J ends lost 5 bases and 5 bases respectively, with 10 bases between them. CDR1 SEHNR and CDR2 FQNEAQ come from the germline V gene (reference sequence). The CDR3 covers 13 residues. CDR3 amino acids: CASSLSRNNEQFF. The CDR3 DNA is TGTGCCAGCAGCCTCAGCAGGAACAATGAGCAGTTCTTC. The full variable domain, rest sourced from reference TRBV7-9 and TRBJ2-1, is DTGVSQNPRHKITKRGQNVTFRCDPISEHNRLYWYRQTLGQGPEFLTYFQNEAQLEKSRLLSDRFSAERPKGSFSTLEIQRTEQGDSAMYLCASSLSRNNEQFFGPGTRLTVL.

The V and J genes are TRBV5-5 and TRBJ1-1; 7 nucleotides match TRBD1. J gave up 4 bases and V 5 bases, and 11 bases lay outside the gene matches. CDR1 is SGHKS and CDR2 is YYEKEE in the germline V gene (reference sequence). This CDR3 is 15 amino acids long. This CDR3 reads CASRQRTGVVTEAFF. CDR3 in DNA: TGTGCCAGCAGGCAGAGGACAGGAGTGGTCACTGAAGCTTTCTTT.